This T cell receptor beta chain was retrieved from a study of T cell repertoires in cytomegalovirus infection. This clonotype was recorded a few times. TCRdb itself ran the reads through MiXCR, one entry per CDR3 protein. The sample gives some 400,000 distinct CDR3 sequences, roughly 18% of which show up once; less than 9.5% is in the top ten. Germline CDR1 is MNHEY and CDR2 is SVGEGT. With 3 bases removed from V and 6 bases from J, the gap between germline ends came to 8 bases. CDR3 size: 12 residues. This clonotype was obtained from a human donor in good health (CMV status not recorded). Some clones in this sample may be carry-over from other donors' samples. The chain combines TRBV6-2 or TRBV6-3 with TRBJ1-2, with D possibly matching TRBD1 (5 bases). Input material: PBMCs. CDR3 protein: CASSYRGDGYTF. CDR3 nucleotide sequence: TGTGCCAGCAGTTATCGAGGGGATGGCTACACCTTC.